The 27 T cell receptor beta chains reported below all come from one sample, sequenced in a study of lymphopenia after photon versus proton radiotherapy. The assay was immunoSEQ multiplex PCR, and TCRdb's table has in-frame clones only and misses some. Here the sample spans more than 30,000 clones, over 75% being singletons. The specimen comprised peripheral blood, sampled from a patient treated with photon-based radiotherapy. The receptors stem from a man between 45 and 60 years old with gastric cancer.

V usage is TRBV5-6 and J usage is TRBJ1-2, with D unresolved. Germline lookup yields CDR1 SGHDT and CDR2 YYEEEE. CDR3 length: 14 amino acids. Trimming pared 4 bases from V and 2 bases from J, leaving 12 bases between. DNA of the CDR3: TGTGCCAGCAGCCTAGGTCAGGAGAACTATGGCTACACCTTC. It specifies CASSLGQENYGYTF.

The chain couples TRBV18 to TRBJ1-4, with D possibly matching TRBD1 (6 bases). CDR1 and CDR2 (germline): KGHSH, LQKENI. Between the trimmed V and J ends, which lost 1 base and 0 bases, there was a span of 18 bases. The CDR3 sequence is 19 residues long. DNA for the CDR3: TGTGCCAGCTCACCACTTCCTCTAGGACAGCAAGCAACTAATGAAAAACTGTTTTTT. This codes for CASSPLPLGQQATNEKLFF.

This clone was recorded once. The V call is TRBV5-1, the J call TRBJ2-7; 7 bases are a match to TRBD1. This CDR3 is 14 amino acids long. The trim removed 3 bases at V and 2 bases at J, leaving 5 bases unmatched. Germline V gives CDR1 SGHRS, CDR2 YFSETQ. The CDR3 protein is CASSYGTAAYEQYF. In DNA, the CDR3 is TGCGCCAGCAGCTATGGGACAGCCGCCTACGAGCAGTACTTC.

This clone has just one count. This chain uses TRBV5-6 with TRBJ2-3; D uncertain. The ends were cut back, 1 base at V and 0 bases at J, with 15 bases in the middle. Germline V gene data show CDR1 as SGHDT and CDR2 as YYEEEE. This CDR3 is built from 17 residues. The DNA of the CDR3 is TGTGCCAGCAGCTTGTTCGCGACCGTTTCTAGCACAGATACGCAGTATTTT. This encodes CASSLFATVSSTDTQYF.

J is TRBJ1-6 and V is TRBV6-6, with D perhaps TRBD1 (6 bases). The CDR3 consists of 12 residues. Germline CDR1 and CDR2: MNHNY and SVGAGI (reference sequence). V was pared by 6 bases and J by 7 bases, with 7 bases between. The CDR3 DNA reads TGTGCCAGCAGAACAGGGAATTCACCCCTCCACTTT. This gives the protein CASRTGNSPLHF.

This chain links TRBV4-3 with TRBJ2-7; D unclear. CDR1 and CDR2 (germline): LGHNA, YSLEER. There are 15 residues in the CDR3. The V end lost 2 bases, the J end lost 2 bases, and 13 bases lay between the germline ends. CDR3 sequence: CASSQWVGPTYEQYF. The CDR3, as DNA: TGCGCCAGCAGCCAATGGGTTGGACCAACCTACGAGCAGTACTTC.

The chain has TRBV19 and TRBJ1-4; D uncertain. CDR1 and CDR2 from the germline V gene are LNHDA and SQIVND (reference sequence). This CDR3 contains 14 residues. V lost 3 bases, J lost 3 bases, and 8 bases lay in between. CDR3 DNA sequence: TGTGCCAGTAGTATCACGAGAGCTAATGAAAAACTGTTTTTT. Translation gives CASSITRANEKLFF.

The chain combines TRBV19 with TRBJ2-5, with D unresolved. The V gene lost 6 bases and the J gene lost 1 base, with 18 bases spanning the gap. The CDR3 is 16 amino acids. Germline values: CDR1 LNHDA, CDR2 SQIVND (reference sequence). The CDR3 region has the DNA TGTGCCAGTAGAGTAGTGGCAGATACTACCCAAGAGACCCAGTACTTC. Protein: CASRVVADTTQETQYF.

This clone was counted between two and nine times. This chain uses TRBV11-2 with TRBJ2-1, with 14 bases lining up with TRBD2. From germline, CDR1 is SGHAT and CDR2 FQNNGV. CDR3 length equals 19 residues. Trimming removed 4 bases from V and 1 base from J; junction bases left unmatched: 9. CDR3 DNA: TGTGCCAGCAGCTCTCCTGGGACTAGCGGGAGTATGTCCTACAATGAGCAGTTCTTC. This gives the protein CASSSPGTSGSMSYNEQFF.

This sequence joins TRBV18 and TRBJ2-2, with TRBD2 matching over 7 bases. V lost 3 bases to trimming and J lost 4 bases; unmatched junction nucleotides: 14. The CDR3 runs 18 residues. Per germline, CDR1 KGHSH and CDR2 LQKENI. CDR3 in amino acids: CASSPPWGGSLFTGELFF. As DNA, the CDR3 is TGTGCCAGCTCACCTCCTTGGGGCGGGAGTCTCTTCACCGGGGAGCTGTTTTTT.

J is TRBJ2-1 and V is TRBV7-2; 8 nucleotides match TRBD2. This CDR3 spans 14 amino acids. Germline CDR1 is SGHTA and CDR2 is FQGNSA. V lost 5 bases and J lost 6; bases outside the gene matches: 6. The CDR3: CASSLGLAGNEQFF. The CDR3 DNA reads as TGTGCCAGCAGCCTCGGACTAGCAGGCAATGAGCAGTTCTTC. The full variable domain, rest sourced from reference TRBV7-2 and TRBJ2-1, is GAGVSQSPSNKVTEKGKDVELRCDPISGHTALYWYRQSLGQGLEFLIYFQGNSAPDKSGLPSDRFSAERTGGSVSTLTIQRTQQEDSAVYLCASSLGLAGNEQFFGPGTRLTVL.

The CDR3 region is CASSEGQGISPLHF. In DNA form, the CDR3 reads TGTGCCAGCAGTGAGGGACAGGGGATCTCACCCCTCCACTTT. The genes are TRBV7-9 and TRBJ1-6, with TRBD1 identical over 10 bases. The CDR3 covers 14 residues. Losses at the gene ends were 6 bases for V and 10 bases for J; bases not matched to a gene: 6. CDR1 and CDR2 (germline): SEHNR, FQNEAQ (reference sequence). The full variable domain, completed using reference TRBV7-9 and TRBJ1-6, is DTGVSQNPRHKITKRGQNVTFRCDPISEHNRLYWYRQTLGQGPEFLTYFQNEAQLEKSRLLSDRFSAERPKGSFSTLEIQRTEQGDSAMYLCASSEGQGISPLHFGNGTRLTVT.

The chain uses TRBV28 and TRBJ1-1, with D possibly TRBD1 on 6 matching bases. The CDR3 has 14 amino acids. Germline CDR1 is MDHEN and CDR2 is SYDVKM. V was pared by 5 bases and J by 6 bases, with 16 bases between. The CDR3 nucleotides read TGTGCCAGCAGTCCCTTAGGGGCAGGGGCTGAAGCTTTCTTT. It specifies CASSPLGAGAEAFF.

The gene calls are TRBV6-1 and TRBJ1-1; 8 nucleotides align to TRBD1. J was trimmed by 3 bases and V by 4 bases; bases with no gene match: 7. Germline V gene sequence: CDR1 MNHNS, CDR2 SASEGT. This CDR3 is 15 amino acids long. CDR3 DNA sequence: TGTGCCAGCAGTGGCTACAGGGGGTTCGACACTGAAGCTTTCTTT. Translation gives CASSGYRGFDTEAFF.

The chain employs TRBV7-2 and TRBJ2-3; D might be TRBD2 (7 bases). Trimming removed 4 bases at V and 4 bases at J, with 18 bases between. Germline CDR1 reads SGHTA; CDR2 reads FQGNSA. This CDR3 is built from 16 residues. CDR3 bases: TGTGCCAGCAGCTACAGGGCGGGAGCAGGGGCAGATACGCAGTATTTT. Its protein product is CASSYRAGAGADTQYF.

The rearrangement uses TRBV19 and TRBJ1-5; D unclear. Germline assignment: CDR1 LNHDA and CDR2 SQIVND (reference sequence). Trimming pared 0 bases from V and 1 base from J, leaving 16 bases between. This CDR3 has 18 amino acids. Here the CDR3 DNA reads TGTGCCAGTAGTATAGATGGGCCGGGTTCCGGAAGCAATCAGCCCCAGCATTTT. This gives the protein CASSIDGPGSGSNQPQHF.

This chain links TRBV7-8 with TRBJ2-7, with no clear D. The germline V gene has CDR1 SGHVS and CDR2 FQNEAQ. CDR3 length: 16 residues. The V gene lost 1 base and the J gene lost 0 bases, with 13 bases spanning the gap. CDR3 amino acids: CASSLELRLSSYEQYF. CDR3 bases: TGTGCCAGCAGCTTAGAACTCCGCTTGAGCTCCTACGAGCAGTACTTC.

The V gene is TRBV10-2, the J gene TRBJ2-3; D is uncertain. V dropped 2 bases and J dropped 3 bases, with 3 bases sitting between them. Germline lookup yields CDR1 WSHSY and CDR2 SAAADI. The CDR3 totals 12 residues. This chain's CDR3 is CASSETTDTQYF. CDR3 in DNA: TGCGCCAGCAGTGAGACTACAGATACGCAGTATTTT.

This sequence joins TRBV28 and TRBJ2-7, with TRBD2 identical over 8 bases. With 5 bases clipped from V and 3 bases from J, the junction kept 9 bases outside the gene matches. The CDR3 is made up of 15 amino acids. Germline V lookup: CDR1 MDHEN, CDR2 SYDVKM. CDR3 DNA: TGTGCCAGCAGTAACTTAGGGCTAGCGGGCTACGAGCAGTACTTC. Translating it yields CASSNLGLAGYEQYF.

The chain recombines TRBV29-1 with TRBJ1-6, with TRBD1 matching 8 bases. The CDR3 totals 14 residues. With 7 bases clipped from V and 4 bases from J, the junction kept 6 bases outside the gene matches. Germline V CDR1 and CDR2: SQVTM, ANQGSEA. This CDR3 is CSARTGTYNSPLHF. CDR3 DNA: TGCAGCGCGCGGACAGGGACTTATAATTCACCCCTCCACTTT.

This clone was seen more than once but under ten times. The rearrangement links TRBV20-1 to TRBJ2-1; unclear D gene. There are 11 residues in the CDR3. Germline CDR1 and CDR2: DFQATT and SNEGSKA (reference sequence). Trimming removed 6 bases from V and 7 bases from J, with 10 bases in between. CDR3 nucleotide sequence: TGCAGTGCCGCCCCAGAGAATGAGCAGTTCTTC. It is translated as CSAAPENEQFF.

The CDR3 region has the DNA TGTGCCAGCAGCTTACGGTCGGCGGGGGGCGGGCAGCAGTACTTC. Amino acid sequence: CASSLRSAGGGQQYF. This chain links TRBV7-8 with TRBJ2-5, with 8 nucleotides matching TRBD2. The CDR3 extends over 15 amino acids. Germline V gene sequence: CDR1 SGHVS, CDR2 FQNEAQ. V trimming: 2 bases; J trimming: 11 bases; junction bases outside the gene matches: 13.

The chain recombines TRBV5-4 with TRBJ2-1; TRBD2 agrees at 8 bases. Germline values: CDR1 SGHNT, CDR2 YYREEE (reference sequence). The V gene end was trimmed by 0 bases and the J gene end by 5 bases; junction bases not matched to a gene: 4. The CDR3 is 15 amino acids. CDR3 sequence: CASSLGGLGNNEQFF. CDR3 nucleotides: TGTGCCAGCAGCTTGGGGGGACTAGGAAACAATGAGCAGTTCTTC.

The chain carries TRBV28 and TRBJ1-5, with D tentatively TRBD1 (6 bases). CDR3 length: 12 amino acids. CDR1 is MDHEN, CDR2 SYDVKM, per germline. V lost 6 bases and J lost 6, with 9 bases in between. CDR3 in amino acids: CASSKGGQPQHF. As DNA, the CDR3 is TGTGCCAGCAGCAAAGGGGGTCAGCCCCAGCATTTT. Full variable domain (rest looked up from reference TRBV28 and TRBJ1-5): DVKVTQSSRYLVKRTGEKVFLECVQDMDHENMFWYRQDPGLGLRLIYFSYDVKMKEKGDIPEGYSVSREKKERFSLILESASTNQTSMYLCASSKGGQPQHFGDGTRLSIL.

This sequence joins TRBV2 and TRBJ2-6; no firm D call. In germline, CDR1 is SNHLY, CDR2 FYNNEI. V was clipped by 7 bases and J by 1 base, with 5 bases between them. This CDR3 region has 13 residues. This CDR3 is CASKLSGANVLTF. CDR3 coding DNA: TGTGCCAGCAAGTTATCTGGGGCCAACGTCCTGACTTTC.

The chain links TRBV28 to TRBJ2-1; TRBD2 aligns across 9 bases. Per germline, CDR1 MDHEN and CDR2 SYDVKM. The CDR3 contains 15 residues. The V gene end was trimmed by 3 bases and the J gene end by 4 bases; junction bases not matched to a gene: 4. CDR3 in amino acids: CASSFETSGYNEQFF. For the CDR3, the DNA is TGTGCCAGCAGTTTCGAGACTAGCGGATACAATGAGCAGTTCTTC.

J is TRBJ2-1 and V is TRBV5-1; 7 positions match TRBD1. Unmatched junction bases numbered 16, after V lost 3 bases and J lost 16 bases. The CDR3 covers 14 residues. Germline-derived CDR1 and CDR2 are SGHRS and YFSETQ. In DNA, the CDR3 is TGCGCCAGCAGCTCTGGGACAGCCTCCTTTTGGGGATTCTTC. This translates into CASSSGTASFWGFF.